The 18 T cell receptor beta chains given below trace back to one sample, sequenced in a study of Graves' ophthalmopathy and Graves' hyperthyroidism. RNA transcripts provided the template for amplifying TCR beta CDR3 regions. Amplification began with first-round RT-PCR using HTBI primers, then second-round multiplex PCR was performed. Via MiXCR, TCRdb re-called the multiplex PCR reads, giving one row per CDR3 protein. The repertoire holds some 1.1 million distinct CDR3 sequences, with 35% to 40% as singletons. Sequenced input: peripheral blood or thyroid tissue (not recorded which). Receptors were obtained from an adult man with Graves' hyperthyroidism.

Concerning this clonotype itself: A junction end diverges from the germline sequence, so it may reflect a read error. The gene calls are TRBV7-2 and TRBJ1-1; TRBD1 is a possible D gene (5 bases). Germline V gene sequence: CDR1 SGHTA, CDR2 FQGNSA. The CDR3 length is 13 residues. The CDR3 protein is CASRLGVTLEAFF. The DNA for the CDR3 is TGTGCCAGCAGGTTAGGGGTGACCCTTGAAGCTTTCTTT.

The chain links TRBV7-9 to TRBJ2-5; TRBD2 aligns across 16 bases. The CDR3 has 19 amino acids. Germline V gene data show CDR1 as SEHNR and CDR2 as FQNEAQ (reference sequence). V lost 1 base, J lost 5 bases, and 10 bases stayed unmatched. CDR3 nucleotide sequence: TGTGCCAGCAGCTTAGTGCCGGGACTAGCGGGGGGGAAGCGGGAGACCCAGTACTTC. It encodes CASSLVPGLAGGKRETQYF.

The J gene is TRBJ2-7, the V gene TRBV2; perhaps TRBD1 as D (6 bases). V gave up 7 bases and J gave up 5 bases, with 18 bases separating them. The CDR3 runs to 14 residues. Germline V gives CDR1 SNHLY, CDR2 FYNNEI. DNA of the CDR3: TGTGCCAGCACCACAGGACAGAAAGGGAACGAGCAGTACTTC. Translating it yields CASTTGQKGNEQYF.

This clonotype has more than one count but fewer than ten. The rearrangement links TRBV7-2 to TRBJ1-1; no firm D call. V shed 5 bases and J shed 1 base, with 11 bases lying between them. The CDR3 has 14 amino acids. CDR1 is SGHTA and CDR2 is FQGNSA in the germline V gene. CDR3 amino acids: CASSPHIQNTEAFF. In DNA form, the CDR3 reads TGTGCCAGCAGCCCCCATATTCAGAACACTGAAGCTTTCTTT.

On this clonotype: A single base separates this from a much larger clone, so it may be a read error. The chain carries TRBV10-2 and TRBJ1-2; D not resolved. Germline V gene sequence: CDR1 WSHSY, CDR2 SAAADI. The V gene lost 6 bases and the J gene lost 3 bases, with 14 bases spanning the gap. The CDR3 is 14 residues long. In DNA, the CDR3 is TGCGCCAGCAGCAGAGATGTGGGTGACTATGGCTACACCTTC. Protein sequence: CASSRDVGDYGYTF.

The rearrangement uses TRBV15 and TRBJ1-5, with 8 bases lining up with TRBD1. This CDR3 comprises 18 residues. Germline V gene lookup returns CDR1 LNHNV and CDR2 YYDKDF (reference sequence). V shed 1 base, J shed 3 bases, and the junction held 11 bases outside the gene matches. CDR3 sequence (DNA): TGTGCCACCAGCAGAGTAGACAGGGGTGAAGGGGACAATCAGCCCCAGCATTTT. This encodes CATSRVDRGEGDNQPQHF.

In this sample, this clonotype turned up many times. This rearrangement joins TRBV7-2 to TRBJ1-5; D is unclear. The CDR3 runs 13 residues. Germline CDR1 reads SGHTA; CDR2 reads FQGNSA. The V gene lost 1 base and the J gene lost 5 bases, with 6 bases spanning the gap. The CDR3 DNA follows: TGTGCCAGCAGCTTAGAAAACGATCAGCCCCAGCATTTT. This sequence encodes CASSLENDQPQHF.

About this clonotype itself: One base away lies a much larger clone, so this may be a sequencing read error. This chain joins TRBV20-1 and TRBJ2-7; D possibly corresponds to TRBD1 (5 bases). The CDR3 consists of 14 residues. The V and J ends lost 6 bases and 5 bases respectively, with 20 bases between them. The germline CDR1 and CDR2 sequences are DFQATT and SNEGSKA (reference sequence). The CDR3 spells CSAPRGRVTHEQYF. CDR3 DNA: TGCAGTGCCCCCCGAGGCAGGGTGACGCACGAGCAGTACTTC.

J is TRBJ1-1 and V is TRBV20-1, with D maybe TRBD1 (5 bases). Germline V gene lookup returns CDR1 DFQATT and CDR2 SNEGSKA (reference sequence). This CDR3 is 16 amino acids long. V lost 5 bases and J 0 bases, leaving 19 bases between the germline ends. CDR3 region: CSAAAPGLPMNTEAFF. CDR3 sequence (DNA): TGCAGTGCTGCTGCTCCGGGACTGCCTATGAACACTGAAGCTTTCTTT.

A single count supports this clonotype. This chain connects TRBV20-1 to TRBJ2-5; 8 bases are shared with TRBD1. V trimming: 5 bases; J trimming: 5 bases; junction bases outside the gene matches: 7. The CDR3 extends over 13 amino acids. Germline lookup yields CDR1 DFQATT and CDR2 SNEGSKA (reference sequence). CDR3 sequence reads: CSASQGAVETQYF. The CDR3, as DNA: TGCAGTGCTTCCCAGGGGGCTGTGGAGACCCAGTACTTC.

This clonotype was picked up a small number of times. No DNA is shown, since the ends of the CDR3 on it are uncertain; the CDR3 is the one TCRdb lists. The chain recombines TRBV12-3 or TRBV12-4 with TRBJ2-6; the table names TRBD2, a call not compared with the DNA. From its first to its last residue, the CDR3 has 17 amino acids. Here the CDR3 reads CASSFLAGGSGANVLTF.

This clonotype has more than one count but fewer than ten. The rearrangement joins TRBV11-2 to TRBJ2-7, with TRBD1 as a possible D gene (6 bases). V was shortened by 5 bases and J by 0 bases, with 14 bases between the two germline ends. Per the germline V gene, CDR1 is SGHAT and CDR2 is FQNNGV. The CDR3 runs 15 residues. The CDR3 loop reads CASSPRWGPSYEQYF. CDR3 sequence (DNA): TGTGCCAGCAGCCCTCGGTGGGGGCCCTCCTACGAGCAGTACTTC.

The J gene is TRBJ2-7, the V gene TRBV19, with 10 bases that match TRBD2. Losses at the gene ends were 6 bases for V and 0 bases for J; bases not matched to a gene: 2. The CDR3 has 14 residues. Germline V CDR1 and CDR2: LNHDA, SQIVND (reference sequence). CDR3 protein: CASRASGGSYEQYF. The CDR3, as DNA: TGTGCCAGTAGGGCTAGCGGGGGCTCCTACGAGCAGTACTTC.

The chain links TRBV2 to TRBJ2-5; 8 positions agree with TRBD2. This CDR3 has 16 residues. V gave up 4 bases and J gave up 4 bases; unmatched junction bases: 11. Germline CDR1 is SNHLY and CDR2 is FYNNEI. The CDR3, as DNA: TGTGCCAGCAGTGTTGGTGTAGGGCTAGCGGGAGAGACCCAGTACTTC. It yields the protein CASSVGVGLAGETQYF.

The rearrangement links TRBV15 to TRBJ1-1; the D gene is possibly TRBD1 (6 bases). V was trimmed by 0 bases and J by 13 bases, leaving 12 bases between them. CDR3 size: 12 residues. CDR1 and CDR2 (germline): LNHNV, YYDKDF (reference sequence). CDR3 sequence reads: CATSRDTGRVFF. CDR3 nucleotides: TGTGCCACCAGCAGAGATACAGGGAGGGTTTTCTTT.

This clonotype occurred a few times. The chain has TRBV7-9 and TRBJ2-6; 7 bases are a match to TRBD2. This CDR3 contains 19 residues. Germline V gene data show CDR1 as SEHNR and CDR2 as FQNEAQ (reference sequence). J was trimmed by 0 bases and V by 5 bases; bases with no gene match: 13. DNA for the CDR3: TGTGCCAGCAGCATTCTCGGGATCAGCGGGGCCTCTGGGGCCAACGTCCTGACTTTC. Translation: CASSILGISGASGANVLTF.

This clonotype was seen at least ten times. The genes are TRBV7-9 and TRBJ1-1; 7 nucleotides align to TRBD1. The CDR3 totals 15 residues. V dropped 6 bases and J dropped 2; count of bases not matched to a gene: 9. Germline assignment: CDR1 SEHNR and CDR2 FQNEAQ (reference sequence). The CDR3 DNA sequence: TGTGCCAGCAGAGGTACGGGACAGCTTAACACTGAAGCTTTCTTT. Its protein is CASRGTGQLNTEAFF. Looking up the rest from reference TRBV7-9 and TRBJ1-1 gives the full variable domain: DTGVSQNPRHKITKRGQNVTFRCDPISEHNRLYWYRQTLGQGPEFLTYFQNEAQLEKSRLLSDRFSAERPKGSFSTLEIQRTEQGDSAMYLCASRGTGQLNTEAFFGQGTRLTVV.

This clonotype was detected ten times or more. The chain is built from TRBV12-3 or TRBV12-4 and TRBJ1-4, with D unclear. The CDR3 consists of 14 residues. Trimming shortened V by 3 bases and J by 4 bases, and 9 bases separated the two germline ends. In nucleotides, the CDR3 is TGTGCCAGCAGTTTGGCAGGCGTTAATGAAAAACTGTTTTTT. Translating it yields CASSLAGVNEKLFF.